This TCR beta chain was sequenced in a study of blood T cell repertoires in COVID-19. V dropped 0 bases and J dropped 7 bases, with 7 bases sitting between them. CDR3 size: 12 residues. CDR1 and CDR2 (germline): GTSNPN, SVGIG (reference sequence). Libraries were prepared by immunoSEQ multiplex PCR; TCRdb keeps only in-frame clonotypes and omits some of them. In the table there are approximately 210,000 clones, approximately 82% of which are singletons. The receptor comes from a woman of 80 years or more with acute or convalescent COVID-19. Sample: peripheral blood. The V gene is TRBV30, the J gene TRBJ2-1; D is unclear. CDR3 DNA: TGTGCCTGGAGTGTACTCGCGAATGAGCAGTTCTTC. Protein product: CAWSVLANEQFF.